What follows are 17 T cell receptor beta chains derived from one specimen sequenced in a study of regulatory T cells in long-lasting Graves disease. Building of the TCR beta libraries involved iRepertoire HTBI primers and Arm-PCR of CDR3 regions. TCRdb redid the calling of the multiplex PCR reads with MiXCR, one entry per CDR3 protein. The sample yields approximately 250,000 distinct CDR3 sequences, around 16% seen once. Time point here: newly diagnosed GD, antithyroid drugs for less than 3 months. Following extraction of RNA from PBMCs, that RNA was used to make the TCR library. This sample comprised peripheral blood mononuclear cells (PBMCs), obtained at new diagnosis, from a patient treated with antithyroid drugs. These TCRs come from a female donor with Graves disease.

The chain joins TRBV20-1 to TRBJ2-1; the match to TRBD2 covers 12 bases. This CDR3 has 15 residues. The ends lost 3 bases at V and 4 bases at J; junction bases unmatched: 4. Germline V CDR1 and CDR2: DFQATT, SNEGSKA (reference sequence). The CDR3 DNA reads TGCAGTGCTAGGACTAGCGGGAGTGGGTACAATGAGCAGTTCTTC. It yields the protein CSARTSGSGYNEQFF.

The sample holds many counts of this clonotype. The CDR3 sequence is CASSLGGGTGGETQYF. The CDR3 coding sequence is TGTGCCAGCAGTTTGGGGGGAGGGACCGGGGGGGAGACCCAGTACTTC. This rearrangement joins TRBV28 to TRBJ2-5; 7 nucleotides line up with TRBD2. This CDR3 region has 16 residues. From germline, CDR1 is MDHEN and CDR2 SYDVKM. V lost 3 bases to trimming and J lost 5 bases; unmatched junction nucleotides: 12.

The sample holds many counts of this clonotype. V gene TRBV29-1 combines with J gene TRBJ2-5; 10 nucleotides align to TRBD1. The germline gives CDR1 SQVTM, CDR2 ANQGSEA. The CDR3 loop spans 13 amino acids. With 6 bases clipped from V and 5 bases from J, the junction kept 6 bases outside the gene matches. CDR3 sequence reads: CSVPTGGEETQYF. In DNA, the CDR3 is TGCAGCGTCCCGACAGGGGGCGAGGAGACCCAGTACTTC.

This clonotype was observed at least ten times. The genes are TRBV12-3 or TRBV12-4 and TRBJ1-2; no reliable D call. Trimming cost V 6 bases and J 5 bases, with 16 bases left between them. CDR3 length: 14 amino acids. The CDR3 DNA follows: TGTGCCAGCAGCTCGAGGCGGGGAGGATATGGCTACACCTTC. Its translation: CASSSRRGGYGYTF.

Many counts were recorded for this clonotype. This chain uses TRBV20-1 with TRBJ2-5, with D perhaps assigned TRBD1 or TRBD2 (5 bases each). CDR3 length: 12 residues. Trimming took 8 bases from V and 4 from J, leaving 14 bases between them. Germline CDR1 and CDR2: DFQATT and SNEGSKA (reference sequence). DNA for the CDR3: TGCAGTTCGGGACCATCAGGAGAGACCCAGTACTTC. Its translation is CSSGPSGETQYF.

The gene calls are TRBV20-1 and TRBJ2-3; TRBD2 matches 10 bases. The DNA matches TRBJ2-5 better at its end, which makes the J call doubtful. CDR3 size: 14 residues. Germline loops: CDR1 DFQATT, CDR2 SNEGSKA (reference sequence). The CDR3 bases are TGCAGTGCACCCCTAGCGGGAGAGTGGGAGACCCAGTACTTC. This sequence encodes CSAPLAGEWETQYF.

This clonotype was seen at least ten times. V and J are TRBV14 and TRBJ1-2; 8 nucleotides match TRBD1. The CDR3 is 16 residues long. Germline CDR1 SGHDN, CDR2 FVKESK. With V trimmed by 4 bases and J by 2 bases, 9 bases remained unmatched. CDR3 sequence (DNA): TGTGCCAGCAGCCCTCAGGGGGCAGGACCCAACTATGGCTACACCTTC. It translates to CASSPQGAGPNYGYTF.

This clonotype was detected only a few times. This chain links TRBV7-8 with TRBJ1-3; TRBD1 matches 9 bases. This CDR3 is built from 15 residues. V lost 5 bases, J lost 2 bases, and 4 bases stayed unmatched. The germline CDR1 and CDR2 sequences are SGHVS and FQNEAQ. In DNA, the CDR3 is TGTGCCAGCAGCACCGGACAGGGGACTGGAAACACCATATATTTT. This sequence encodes CASSTGQGTGNTIYF.

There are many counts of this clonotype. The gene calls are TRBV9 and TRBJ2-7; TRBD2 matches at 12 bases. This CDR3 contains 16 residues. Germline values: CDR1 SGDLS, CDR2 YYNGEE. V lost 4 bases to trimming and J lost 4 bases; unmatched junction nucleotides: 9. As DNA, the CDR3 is TGTGCCAGCAGCAGAGAGACTAGCGGGAGAGGATACGAGCAGTACTTC. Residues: CASSRETSGRGYEQYF.

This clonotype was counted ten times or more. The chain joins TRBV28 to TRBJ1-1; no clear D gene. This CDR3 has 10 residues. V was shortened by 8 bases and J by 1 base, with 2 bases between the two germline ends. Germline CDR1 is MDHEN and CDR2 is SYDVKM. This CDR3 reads CASQNTEAFF. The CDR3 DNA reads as TGTGCCAGCCAGAACACTGAAGCTTTCTTT. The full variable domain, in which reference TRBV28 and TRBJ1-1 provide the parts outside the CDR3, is DVKVTQSSRYLVKRTGEKVFLECVQDMDHENMFWYRQDPGLGLRLIYFSYDVKMKEKGDIPEGYSVSREKKERFSLILESASTNQTSMYLCASQNTEAFFGQGTRLTVV.

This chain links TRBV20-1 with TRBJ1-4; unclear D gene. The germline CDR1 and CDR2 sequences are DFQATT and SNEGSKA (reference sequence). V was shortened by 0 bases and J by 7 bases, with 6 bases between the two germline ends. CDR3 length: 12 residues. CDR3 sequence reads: CSARETVEKLFF. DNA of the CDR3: TGCAGTGCTAGAGAAACAGTTGAAAAACTGTTTTTT.

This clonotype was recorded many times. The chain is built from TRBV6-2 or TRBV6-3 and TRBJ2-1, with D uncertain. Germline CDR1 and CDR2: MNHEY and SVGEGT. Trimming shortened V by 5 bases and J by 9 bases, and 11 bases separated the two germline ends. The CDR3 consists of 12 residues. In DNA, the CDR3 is TGTGCCAGCAGTGATAATGTGGGTGAGCAGTTCTTC. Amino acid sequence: CASSDNVGEQFF.

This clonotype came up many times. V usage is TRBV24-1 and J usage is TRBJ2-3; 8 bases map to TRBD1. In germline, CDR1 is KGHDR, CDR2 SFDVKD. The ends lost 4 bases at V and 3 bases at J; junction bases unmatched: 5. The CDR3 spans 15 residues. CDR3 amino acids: CATSEGQGLTDTQYF. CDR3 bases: TGTGCCACCAGTGAAGGACAGGGATTGACAGATACGCAGTATTTT.

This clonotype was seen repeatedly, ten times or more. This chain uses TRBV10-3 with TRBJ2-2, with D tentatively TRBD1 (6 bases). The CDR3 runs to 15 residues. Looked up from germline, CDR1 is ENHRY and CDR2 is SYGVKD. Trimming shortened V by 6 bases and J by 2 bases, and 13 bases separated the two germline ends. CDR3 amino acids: CAISNRVSNTGELFF. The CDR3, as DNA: TGTGCCATCAGCAACAGGGTTTCAAACACCGGGGAGCTGTTTTTT.

In DNA form, the CDR3 reads TGCAGCGCGGCGGGAGCAAATGAGCAGTTCTTC. Amino acid sequence: CSAAGANEQFF. The chain combines TRBV29-1 with TRBJ2-1; 7 nucleotides agree with TRBD2. CDR1 is SQVTM and CDR2 is ANQGSEA in the germline V gene. The junction had 4 bases not matched to a gene; V was cut back by 7 bases and J by 7 bases. The CDR3 contains 11 residues.

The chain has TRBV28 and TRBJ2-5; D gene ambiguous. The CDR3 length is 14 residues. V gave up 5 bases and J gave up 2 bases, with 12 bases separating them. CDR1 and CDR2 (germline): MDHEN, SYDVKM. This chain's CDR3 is CASSARLMQETQYF. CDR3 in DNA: TGTGCCAGCAGTGCACGACTGATGCAAGAGACCCAGTACTTC.

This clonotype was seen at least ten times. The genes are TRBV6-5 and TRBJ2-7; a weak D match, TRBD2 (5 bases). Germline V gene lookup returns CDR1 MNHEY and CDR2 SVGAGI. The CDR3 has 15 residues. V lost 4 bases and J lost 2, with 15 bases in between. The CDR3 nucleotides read TGTGCCAGCAGTTTGATAGGAGGTGCAACCTACGAGCAGTACTTC. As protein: CASSLIGGATYEQYF.